This passage covers 27 T cell receptor beta chains from one sample sequenced in a study of CD8 T cells in ankylosing spondylitis. In TCRdb, the 5' RACE reads were re-called with MiXCR into one record per CDR3 protein. The sample carries 380,000 or so distinct CDR3 sequences, 20% recorded once. Sequenced input: blood, either unsorted or a sorted T cell fraction (not recorded which). These receptors originate from a male donor with ankylosing spondylitis or in good health (not recorded which).

This clonotype was observed a single time. This sequence joins TRBV7-9 and TRBJ2-1; 9 bases are shared with TRBD2. V dropped 6 bases and J dropped 7; count of bases not matched to a gene: 7. Germline CDR1 and CDR2: SEHNR and FQNEAQ (reference sequence). This CDR3 region has 14 residues. The CDR3 reads CASSSLAGFNEQFF. The CDR3 DNA sequence: TGTGCCAGCAGTTCGCTAGCGGGGTTTAATGAGCAGTTCTTC.

V gene TRBV13 combines with J gene TRBJ2-2; TRBD2 might be the D (5 bases). Trimming stripped 5 bases from V and 2 bases from J, with 15 bases between. From germline, CDR1 is PRHDT and CDR2 FYEKMQ (reference sequence). CDR3 length equals 16 residues. CDR3 bases: TGTGCCAGCAGCGCAGACGGAGGTCTTAACACCGGGGAGCTGTTTTTT. It is translated as CASSADGGLNTGELFF.

This clonotype was seen more than once but under ten times. This sequence joins TRBV12-3 or TRBV12-4 and TRBJ2-7; TRBD1 agrees at 7 bases. Trimming removed 6 bases from V and 1 base from J; junction bases left unmatched: 9. The CDR3 is 15 amino acids. CDR3 sequence: CASRTGTAQSYEQYF. CDR3 nucleotides: TGTGCCAGCAGGACCGGGACAGCACAGTCCTACGAGCAGTACTTC.

This clonotype was counted a few times. The chain couples TRBV7-9 to TRBJ2-7, with D unclear. The CDR3 has 12 amino acids. Trimming shortened V by 2 bases and J by 6 bases, and 8 bases separated the two germline ends. Germline assignment: CDR1 SEHNR and CDR2 FQNEAQ (reference sequence). CDR3 sequence reads: CASSLLPGEQYF. CDR3 nucleotide sequence: TGTGCCAGCAGCTTATTGCCCGGCGAGCAGTACTTC.

This clonotype turned up a few times. The rearrangement links TRBV29-1 to TRBJ1-1, with TRBD1 as a possible D gene (6 bases). Looked up from germline, CDR1 is SQVTM and CDR2 is ANQGSEA. V gave up 6 bases and J gave up 7 bases, with 12 bases separating them. The length of the CDR3 is 11 residues. This CDR3 reads CSVRTALEAFF. CDR3 sequence (DNA): TGCAGCGTCCGGACAGCGCTTGAAGCTTTCTTT.

The rearrangement links TRBV2 to TRBJ2-5; D remains unclear. This CDR3 region has 14 residues. Trimming shortened V by 3 bases and J by 7 bases, and 15 bases separated the two germline ends. Germline loops: CDR1 SNHLY, CDR2 FYNNEI. CDR3 sequence: CASSDGAPGWTQYF. The CDR3 coding sequence is TGTGCCAGCAGTGACGGTGCGCCGGGTTGGACCCAGTACTTC.

This clonotype was seen a few times. The rearrangement uses TRBV28 and TRBJ2-3, with 8 bases that match TRBD2. V gave up 5 bases and J gave up 3 bases; unmatched junction bases: 7. In germline, CDR1 is MDHEN, CDR2 SYDVKM. The CDR3 loop spans 15 amino acids. The CDR3 region has the DNA TGTGCCAGCAGTCAACTACTAGCGGCTACAGATACGCAGTATTTT. Its translation is CASSQLLAATDTQYF.

In this sample, this clonotype turned up many times. The chain combines TRBV29-1 with TRBJ2-7, with 9 bases matching TRBD1. Germline assignment: CDR1 SQVTM and CDR2 ANQGSEA. The CDR3 is 14 residues long. V shed 7 bases and J 3 bases; nucleotides not matched to a gene: 10. CDR3: CSARQGGPGYEQYF. The CDR3 bases are TGCAGCGCCCGACAGGGGGGCCCGGGCTACGAGCAGTACTTC.

V is TRBV7-7 and J is TRBJ2-1; TRBD1 matches at 9 bases. This CDR3 has 14 residues. Germline CDR1 SSHAT, CDR2 FNYEAQ (reference sequence). V lost 5 bases to trimming and J lost 10 bases; unmatched junction nucleotides: 9. The CDR3 protein is CASSPAGTGSEQFF. For the CDR3, the DNA is TGTGCCAGCAGCCCAGCCGGGACAGGGAGCGAGCAGTTCTTC. The whole variable domain, remainder taken from reference TRBV7-7 and TRBJ2-1, is GAGVSQSPRYKVTKRGQDVTLRCDPISSHATLYWYQQALGQGPEFLTYFNYEAQPDKSGLPSDRFSAERPEGSISTLTIQRTEQRDSAMYRCASSPAGTGSEQFFGPGTRLTVL.

The rearrangement joins TRBV12-3 or TRBV12-4 to TRBJ2-4; 10 nucleotides match TRBD1. This CDR3 comprises 16 residues. The V segment lost 4 bases and the J segment 3 bases; nucleotides outside the gene matches: 6. CDR3 DNA sequence: TGTGCCAGCAGTTCCCCGTGGACAGGGGGCAAAAACATTCAGTACTTC. Residues: CASSSPWTGGKNIQYF.

The chain joins TRBV5-1 to TRBJ2-3, with D perhaps TRBD1 or TRBD2 (5 bases each). Germline V lookup: CDR1 SGHRS, CDR2 YFSETQ. The CDR3 sequence is 17 residues long. Trimming removed 8 bases from V and 5 bases from J, with 27 bases in between. This chain's CDR3 is CASSLDRLGVPGDTQYF. The CDR3 DNA follows: TGCGCCAGTTCCCTTGATCGTTTGGGGGTCCCTGGAGATACGCAGTATTTT.

This clonotype showed up just a few times. The rearrangement uses TRBV6-2 or TRBV6-3 and TRBJ2-6; D is perhaps TRBD2 (6 bases). The ends were cut back, 5 bases at V and 1 base at J, with 21 bases in the middle. The CDR3 runs 19 residues. Germline CDR1 and CDR2: MNHEY and SVGEGT. This CDR3 is CASSPLGVAALSGANVLTF. The CDR3 DNA is TGTGCCAGCAGTCCCCTTGGGGTAGCGGCTTTGTCTGGGGCCAACGTCCTGACTTTC.

This clonotype appeared a few times. The chain is built from TRBV12-3 or TRBV12-4 and TRBJ1-3; possible D gene TRBD1, 6 bases. V was pared by 6 bases and J by 1 base, with 19 bases between. The CDR3 extends over 17 amino acids. CDR3 sequence: CASSTPPQDRSGNTIYF. The CDR3 DNA sequence: TGTGCCAGCAGCACCCCACCCCAGGACAGATCTGGAAACACCATATATTTT.

This clonotype was detected only a few times. The chain is built from TRBV29-1 and TRBJ2-5; unclear D gene. Trimming took off 0 bases at V and 3 bases at J, with 8 bases between the two ends. Germline assignment: CDR1 SQVTM and CDR2 ANQGSEA. This CDR3 is 13 amino acids long. The CDR3 nucleotides are TGCAGCGTTGAAGATTGGTGGAAAGAGACCCAGTACTTC. Its protein is CSVEDWWKETQYF.

This clonotype was seen only a few times. The genes are TRBV6-1 and TRBJ2-7, with a tentative D call TRBD2 (7 bases). V was clipped by 4 bases and J by 4 bases, with 17 bases between them. Germline V gene data show CDR1 as MNHNS and CDR2 as SASEGT. The CDR3 is made up of 15 amino acids. The CDR3 region is CASSARGGGGYEQYF. CDR3 sequence (DNA): TGTGCCAGCAGTGCCCGGGGAGGGGGGGGTTACGAGCAGTACTTC.

V usage is TRBV5-1 and J usage is TRBJ2-3, with D perhaps matching TRBD1 or TRBD2 (6 bases each). In germline, CDR1 is SGHRS, CDR2 YFSETQ. This CDR3 spans 15 amino acids. V lost 0 bases and J lost 5, with 13 bases in between. In DNA, the CDR3 is TGCGCCAGCAGCTTGGAGGGGGGTCAGGGAGATACGCAGTATTTT. It encodes CASSLEGGQGDTQYF.

The rearrangement joins TRBV9 to TRBJ2-1; 7 bases are a match to TRBD1. V was clipped by 4 bases and J by 4 bases; unmatched bases: 8. The germline CDR1 and CDR2 sequences are SGDLS and YYNGEE. The CDR3 has 15 residues. Written as DNA, the CDR3 is TGTGCCAGCAGCCCCGGGACAGCCCCATACAATGAGCAGTTCTTC. This sequence encodes CASSPGTAPYNEQFF.

V usage is TRBV7-6 and J usage is TRBJ2-3; D is uncertain. Germline V lookup: CDR1 SGHVS, CDR2 FNYEAQ. V lost 0 bases and J lost 4, with 11 bases in between. The CDR3 is 15 amino acids. Here the CDR3 DNA reads TGTGCCAGCAGCTTAGCGGTGGGGTTGGCAGATACGCAGTATTTT. Translation: CASSLAVGLADTQYF.

The rearrangement uses TRBV4-1 and TRBJ2-7, with D hard to call. The germline V gene has CDR1 MGHRA and CDR2 YSYEKL. The CDR3 loop spans 15 amino acids. The V end lost 0 bases, the J end lost 6 bases, and 15 bases lay between the germline ends. The CDR3 region is CASSQDGGPLIEQYF. Written as DNA, the CDR3 is TGCGCCAGCAGCCAAGACGGCGGACCTCTGATCGAGCAGTACTTC.

A note on this clonotype: A much larger clone lies one base from this, so it may be a read error. The chain is built from TRBV3-1 and TRBJ2-7; the D gene is possibly TRBD1 (6 bases). The CDR3 extends over 13 amino acids. V was clipped by 6 bases and J by 2 bases, with 11 bases between them. Germline V gene data show CDR1 as LGHDT and CDR2 as YNNKEL (reference sequence). CDR3 sequence reads: CASSPDSAYEQYF. The CDR3 DNA is TGTGCCAGCAGTCCGGACAGCGCCTACGAGCAGTACTTC.

This clonotype has a count of ten or more. V and J are TRBV6-6 and TRBJ2-1, with no clear D. V lost 2 bases, J lost 7 bases, and 6 bases lay in between. Germline assignment: CDR1 MNHNY and CDR2 SVGAGI (reference sequence). The CDR3 has 12 amino acids. CDR3 bases: TGTGCCAGCAGTTACGCTACGAATGAGCAGTTCTTC. This translates into CASSYATNEQFF.

The chain joins TRBV9 to TRBJ2-1, with 7 bases fitting TRBD2. Germline lookup yields CDR1 SGDLS and CDR2 YYNGEE. V lost 3 bases and J lost 0; bases outside the gene matches: 6. This CDR3 is built from 16 residues. The CDR3 region has the DNA TGTGCCAGCAGCGCCCAATGGGAGGGCTCCTACAATGAGCAGTTCTTC. This sequence encodes CASSAQWEGSYNEQFF.

J is TRBJ1-1 and V is TRBV7-9; possibly TRBD1 for D (6 bases). Germline lookup yields CDR1 SEHNR and CDR2 FQNEAQ (reference sequence). The CDR3 is made up of 16 amino acids. Trimming removed 2 bases at V and 5 bases at J, with 18 bases between. For the CDR3, the DNA is TGTGCCAGCAGCTTATTGGCGGGGGGCAGTGAGACTGAAGCTTTCTTT. As protein: CASSLLAGGSETEAFF.

The rearrangement uses TRBV3-1 and TRBJ2-7, with D hard to call. CDR3 length: 15 residues. V was cut by 0 bases and J by 7 bases, with 16 bases left in between. Germline-derived CDR1 and CDR2 are LGHDT and YNNKEL (reference sequence). The CDR3 DNA is TGTGCCAGCAGCCAAGACCTGGCCCTGCTGGGGGAGCAGTACTTC. Protein sequence: CASSQDLALLGEQYF.

The genes are TRBV7-2 and TRBJ1-1; tentative D call: TRBD1 (5 bases). The CDR3 consists of 15 residues. V gave up 6 bases and J gave up 1 base, with 15 bases separating them. Germline V gene sequence: CDR1 SGHTA, CDR2 FQGNSA. DNA of the CDR3: TGTGCCAGCAGGAGGCGGGGGACTGCGAACACTGAAGCTTTCTTT. Protein sequence: CASRRRGTANTEAFF.

The chain has TRBV10-2 and TRBJ1-1, with D unresolved. The CDR3 has 13 amino acids. Germline V gene lookup returns CDR1 WSHSY and CDR2 SAAADI. V dropped 3 bases and J dropped 1 base, with 6 bases sitting between them. Written as DNA, the CDR3 is TGCGCCAGCAGTGATTGGGGGAACACTGAAGCTTTCTTT. As protein: CASSDWGNTEAFF.

The rearrangement joins TRBV2 to TRBJ2-4, with D perhaps TRBD1 or TRBD2 (5 bases each). The CDR3 spans 17 residues. V lost 7 bases to trimming and J lost 0 bases, with 19 bases between them. The germline V gene has CDR1 SNHLY and CDR2 FYNNEI. This chain's CDR3 is CASNWDALGRAKNIQYF. DNA of the CDR3: TGTGCCAGCAACTGGGACGCCCTGGGGAGAGCCAAAAACATTCAGTACTTC. Combining the CDR3 with reference TRBV2 and TRBJ2-4 gives the whole variable domain EPEVTQTPSHQVTQMGQEVILRCVPISNHLYFYWYRQILGQKVEFLVSFYNNEISEKSEIFDDQFSVERPDGSNFTLKIRSTKLEDSAMYFCASNWDALGRAKNIQYFGAGTRLSVL.